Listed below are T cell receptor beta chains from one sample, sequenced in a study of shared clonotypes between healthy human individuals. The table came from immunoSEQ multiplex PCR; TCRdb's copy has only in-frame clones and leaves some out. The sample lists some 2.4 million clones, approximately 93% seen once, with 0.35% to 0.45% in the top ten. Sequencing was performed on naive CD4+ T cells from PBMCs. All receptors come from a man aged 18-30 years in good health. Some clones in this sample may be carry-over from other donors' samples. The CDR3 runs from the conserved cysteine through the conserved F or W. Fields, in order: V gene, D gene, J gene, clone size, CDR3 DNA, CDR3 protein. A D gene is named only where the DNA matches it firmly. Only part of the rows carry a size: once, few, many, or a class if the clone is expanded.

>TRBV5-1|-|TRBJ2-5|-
TGCGCCAGCAGCTTGATCGGGGGAGAGACCCAGTACTTC
CASSLIGGETQYF
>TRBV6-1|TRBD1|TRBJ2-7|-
TGTGCCAGCAGTGAACGCGGGAGCGGGACAGGGGTCTACGAGCAGTACTTC
CASSERGSGTGVYEQYF
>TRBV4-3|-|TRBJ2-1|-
TGCGCCAGCAGCCAAGTCGCAGGGGAGGCGGGTAGGTCCTACAATGAGCAGTTCTTC
CASSQVAGEAGRSYNEQFF
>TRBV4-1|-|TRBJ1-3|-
TGCGCCAGCAGCCAAGGAGACAACCTATCTGGAAACACCATATATTTT
CASSQGDNLSGNTIYF
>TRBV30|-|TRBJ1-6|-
TGTGCCTGGAGTGATTCTAGTTCACCCCTCCACTTT
CAWSDSSSPLHF
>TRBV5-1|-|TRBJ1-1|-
TGCGCCAGCAGCTTGGCCCCTCAGGGTCTTGGCACTGAAGCTTTCTTT
CASSLAPQGLGTEAFF
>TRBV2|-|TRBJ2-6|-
TGTGCCCGGGATAGCTCTGGGGCCAACGTCCTGACTTTC
CARDSSGANVLTF
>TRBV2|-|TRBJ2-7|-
TGTGCCAGCAGTCCCGGACTACCTCTATACGAGCAGTACTTC
CASSPGLPLYEQYF
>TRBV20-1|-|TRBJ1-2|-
TGCAGTGCCTACGGGGGCCCCGGCTACACCTTC
CSAYGGPGYTF
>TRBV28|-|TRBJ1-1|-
TGTGCCAGCACTATGCAGGGGACGGCTTTCTTT
CASTMQGTAFF
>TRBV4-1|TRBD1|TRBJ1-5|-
TGCGCCAGCAGCCAGGGACAGCGTTTCAATCAGCCCCAGCATTTT
CASSQGQRFNQPQHF
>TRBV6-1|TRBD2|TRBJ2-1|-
TGTGCCAGCAGTGTGATAGCGGGAGGGCCCGCGAGTGAGCAGTTCTTC
CASSVIAGGPASEQFF
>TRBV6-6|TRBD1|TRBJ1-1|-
TGTGCCAGCAGCGGGGACAGGGCAGTCTTT
CASSGDRAVF
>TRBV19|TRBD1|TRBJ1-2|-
TGTGCCAGTAGTAGGGGACAGGGAAGATTGGATGGCTACACCTTC
CASSRGQGRLDGYTF
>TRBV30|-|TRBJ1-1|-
TGTGCCTGGAGCCTGGGGACGGCCAGGCAAGCTTTCTTT
CAWSLGTARQAFF
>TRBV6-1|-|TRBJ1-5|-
TGTGCCAGCATTCCGCTACAGGGTACTCAGCCCCAGCATTTT
CASIPLQGTQPQHF
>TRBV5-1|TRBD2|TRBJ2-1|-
TGCGCCAGCGCCGGCGGGAGTTTCAATGAGCAGTTCTTC
CASAGGSFNEQFF
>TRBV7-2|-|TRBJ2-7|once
TGTGCCAGCAGCTTAGAGCTGGGCGGCGTCTACGAGCAGTACTTC
CASSLELGGVYEQYF
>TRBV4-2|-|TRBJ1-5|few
TGTGCCAGCAGCCAGATCGGGGGCGCGGGGCAGCCCCAGCATTTT
CASSQIGGAGQPQHF
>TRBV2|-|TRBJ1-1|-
TGTGCCAGCAGTGTTGTCCCAGTACAGGGACGAGGCACTGAAGCTTTCTTT
CASSVVPVQGRGTEAFF
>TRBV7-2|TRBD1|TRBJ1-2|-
TGTGCCAGCAGCTCCCCAACGGACAGGGGAATAGGAGGCTACACCTTC
CASSSPTDRGIGGYTF
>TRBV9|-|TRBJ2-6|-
TGTGCCAGCAGGGACCCTCGATCGGGAGCTGGGGCCAACGTCCTGACTTTC
CASRDPRSGAGANVLTF
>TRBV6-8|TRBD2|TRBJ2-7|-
TGTGCCAGCAGTTACCGAAGGACTAGCGGGAACTACGAGCAGTACTTC
CASSYRRTSGNYEQYF
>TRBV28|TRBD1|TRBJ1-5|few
TGTGCCAGCAGTTCCCCGACAGGGAGGAATCAGCCCCAGCATTTT
CASSSPTGRNQPQHF
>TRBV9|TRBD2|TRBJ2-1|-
TGTGCCAGCAGCGTACTAGGGACTAGCGGGAGTGGTGAGCAGTTCTTC
CASSVLGTSGSGEQFF
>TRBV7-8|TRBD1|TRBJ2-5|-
TGTGCCAGCAGCGTCGACAGGGGCCGGGAGACCCAGTACTTC
CASSVDRGRETQYF
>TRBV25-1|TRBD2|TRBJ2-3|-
TGTGCCAGCAGTGGGACTAGCGGGAATACGGATACGCAGTATTTT
CASSGTSGNTDTQYF
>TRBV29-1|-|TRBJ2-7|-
TGCAGCGGCAGACTGGCCTCATCGGGCGAGCAGTACTTC
CSGRLASSGEQYF
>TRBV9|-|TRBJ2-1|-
TGTGCCAGCAGCGTAGCCGTTCGGGATACAGACAATGAGCAGTTCTTC
CASSVAVRDTDNEQFF
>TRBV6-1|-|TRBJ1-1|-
TGTGCCAGCAGTGGAGCGGGGAGGACTGAAGCTTTCTTT
CASSGAGRTEAFF
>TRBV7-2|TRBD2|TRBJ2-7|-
TGTGCCAGCAGCTACGGGACTAGCGGGAGACGGGGCGAGCAGTACTTC
CASSYGTSGRRGEQYF
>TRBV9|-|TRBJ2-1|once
TGTGCCAGCAGCGCTGCTAGCGACTCCTACAATGAGCAGTTCTTC
CASSAASDSYNEQFF
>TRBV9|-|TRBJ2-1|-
TGTGCCAGCAGCGTAGCGGGGACCTACAATGAGCAGTTCTTC
CASSVAGTYNEQFF
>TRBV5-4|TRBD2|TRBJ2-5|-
TGTGCCAGCAGCTTGGGACTAGCGGGCCTGTTAGGGGGGTTAGACCAGTACTTC
CASSLGLAGLLGGLDQYF
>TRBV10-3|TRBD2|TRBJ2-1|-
TGTGCCATCAGTGAGCGTGCGGGACTAGCGTACAATGAGCAGTTCTTC
CAISERAGLAYNEQFF
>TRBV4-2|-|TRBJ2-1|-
TGTGCCAGCAGCCTAGTTAAAAGTTTAGTAGTTGGTGACAATGAGCAGTTCTTC
CASSLVKSLVVGDNEQFF
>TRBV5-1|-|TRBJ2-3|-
TGCGCCAGCAGCTGGACTAGCACAGATACGCAGTATTTT
CASSWTSTDTQYF
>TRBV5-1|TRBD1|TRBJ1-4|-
TGCGCCAGCAGCTTGGGGCAGGGGGTTGGAAAACTGTTTTTT
CASSLGQGVGKLFF
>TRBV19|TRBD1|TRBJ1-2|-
TGTGCCAGTAGTACCACCGGGACAGTTTTATTGGACGGCGATGGCAACACTAACTATGGCTACACCTTC
CASSTTGTVLLDGDGNTNYGYTF
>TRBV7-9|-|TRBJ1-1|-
TGTGCCAGCAGCTTGGGGGGCGTGAACACTGAAGCTTTCTTT
CASSLGGVNTEAFF
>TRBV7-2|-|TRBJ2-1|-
TGTGCCAGCAGCTGGGCTAGCGTAAATGAGCAGTTCTTC
CASSWASVNEQFF
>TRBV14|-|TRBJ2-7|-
TGTGCCAGCAGCCACCAGGGTGGAGAGCAGTACTTC
CASSHQGGEQYF
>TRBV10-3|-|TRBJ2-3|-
TGTGCCATCAGTGAGTCACAGGGTGGCACAGATACGCAGTATTTT
CAISESQGGTDTQYF
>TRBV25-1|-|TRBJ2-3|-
TGTGCCAGCAGTTATCGGGCGGCTACGCAGTATTTT
CASSYRAATQYF
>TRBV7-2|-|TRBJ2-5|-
TGTGCCAGCAGCTTATCTCGCGTTCAAGAGACCCAGTACTTC
CASSLSRVQETQYF
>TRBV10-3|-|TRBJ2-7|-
TGTGCCATCAGTGAACAGCTCTCCTACGAGCAGTACTTC
CAISEQLSYEQYF
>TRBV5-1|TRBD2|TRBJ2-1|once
TGCGCCAGCAGCACTTTAGCGGGAGAACACTACAATGAGCAGTTCTTC
CASSTLAGEHYNEQFF
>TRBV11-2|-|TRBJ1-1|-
TGTGCCAGCAGCTTAATCTACGGGAACACTGAAGCTTTCTTT
CASSLIYGNTEAFF
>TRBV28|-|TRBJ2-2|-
TGTGCCAGCCGGGGGAACACCGGGGAGCTGTTTTTT
CASRGNTGELFF
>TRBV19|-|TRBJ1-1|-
TGTGCCAGTACCCGATGGAACACTGAAGCTTTCTTT
CASTRWNTEAFF
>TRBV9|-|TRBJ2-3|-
TGTGCCAGCAGCGTCCAGGGATCAGATACGCAGTATTTT
CASSVQGSDTQYF
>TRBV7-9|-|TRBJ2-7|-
TGTGCCAGCAGCTTAGCGCTCCAGGGCTCCGAGCAGTACTTC
CASSLALQGSEQYF
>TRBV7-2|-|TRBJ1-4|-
TGTGCCAGCAGCTTATTGGTACAGGCTGAAAAACTGTTTTTT
CASSLLVQAEKLFF
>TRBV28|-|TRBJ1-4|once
TGTGCCAGCTTGTCACCGCGGGGTAATTTTGAAAAACTGTTTTTT
CASLSPRGNFEKLFF
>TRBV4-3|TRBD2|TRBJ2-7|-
TGCGCCAGCAGCCAAGCGTTCGGCGGGAGTAACTACGAGCAGTACTTC
CASSQAFGGSNYEQYF
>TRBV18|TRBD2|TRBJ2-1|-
TGTGCCAGCTCCCCCGCGGGCCTAGCGGGAGATGAGCAGTTCTTC
CASSPAGLAGDEQFF
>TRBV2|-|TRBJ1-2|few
TGTGCCAGCAGTGATCAGGGAGGGTTACGATATGGCTACACCTTC
CASSDQGGLRYGYTF
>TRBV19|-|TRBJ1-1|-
TGTGCCAGTAGTATAGGTCCGGCAGGGTTGAACACTGAAGCTTTCTTT
CASSIGPAGLNTEAFF
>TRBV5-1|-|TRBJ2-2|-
TGCGCCAGCAGCCCGGGAGACACCGGGGAGCTGTTTTTT
CASSPGDTGELFF
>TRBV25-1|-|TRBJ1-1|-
TGTGCCAGCAGTCAATTCCGCGAAGCTTTCTTT
CASSQFREAFF